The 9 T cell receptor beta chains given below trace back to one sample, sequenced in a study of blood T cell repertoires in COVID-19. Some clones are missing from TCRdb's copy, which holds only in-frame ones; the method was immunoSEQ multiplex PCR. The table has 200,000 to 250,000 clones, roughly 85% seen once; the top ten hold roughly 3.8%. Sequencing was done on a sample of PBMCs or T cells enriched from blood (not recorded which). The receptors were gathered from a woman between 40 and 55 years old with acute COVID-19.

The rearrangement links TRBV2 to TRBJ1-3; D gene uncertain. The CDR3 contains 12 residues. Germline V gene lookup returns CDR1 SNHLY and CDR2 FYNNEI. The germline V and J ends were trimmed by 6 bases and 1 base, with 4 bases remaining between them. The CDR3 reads CASSYSGNTIYF. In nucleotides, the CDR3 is TGTGCCAGCAGCTATTCTGGAAACACCATATATTTT. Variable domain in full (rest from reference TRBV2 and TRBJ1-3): EPEVTQTPSHQVTQMGQEVILRCVPISNHLYFYWYRQILGQKVEFLVSFYNNEISEKSEIFDDQFSVERPDGSNFTLKIRSTKLEDSAMYFCASSYSGNTIYFGEGSWLTVV.

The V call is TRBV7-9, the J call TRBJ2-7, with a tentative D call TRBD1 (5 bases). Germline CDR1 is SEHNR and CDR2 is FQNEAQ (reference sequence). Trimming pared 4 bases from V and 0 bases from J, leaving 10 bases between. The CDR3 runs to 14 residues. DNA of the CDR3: TGTGCCAGCAGCTCCCAGGGTAGCTCCTACGAGCAGTACTTC. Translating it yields CASSSQGSSYEQYF.

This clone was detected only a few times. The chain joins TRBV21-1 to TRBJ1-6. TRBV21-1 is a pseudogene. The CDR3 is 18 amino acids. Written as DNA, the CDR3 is TGTGCCAGCAGCAAAGCGCGGGGGGACGGACTCTATAATTCACCCCTCCACTTT. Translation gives CASSKARGDGLYNSPLHF.

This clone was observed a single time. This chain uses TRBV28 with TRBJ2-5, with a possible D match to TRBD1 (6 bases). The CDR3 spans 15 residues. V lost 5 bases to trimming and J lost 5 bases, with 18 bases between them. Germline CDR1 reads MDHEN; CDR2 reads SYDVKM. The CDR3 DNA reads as TGTGCCAGCAGTGCCCGCAGGGGTCAGAGGGAGACCCAGTACTTC. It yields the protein CASSARRGQRETQYF. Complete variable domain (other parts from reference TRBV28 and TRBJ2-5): DVKVTQSSRYLVKRTGEKVFLECVQDMDHENMFWYRQDPGLGLRLIYFSYDVKMKEKGDIPEGYSVSREKKERFSLILESASTNQTSMYLCASSARRGQRETQYFGPGTRLLVL.

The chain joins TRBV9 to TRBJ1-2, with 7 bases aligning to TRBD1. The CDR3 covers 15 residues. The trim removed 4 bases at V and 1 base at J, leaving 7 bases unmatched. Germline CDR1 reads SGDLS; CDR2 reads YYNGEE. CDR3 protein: CASSLGTAINYGYTF. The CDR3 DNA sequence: TGTGCCAGCAGCCTGGGGACAGCTATTAACTATGGCTACACCTTC.

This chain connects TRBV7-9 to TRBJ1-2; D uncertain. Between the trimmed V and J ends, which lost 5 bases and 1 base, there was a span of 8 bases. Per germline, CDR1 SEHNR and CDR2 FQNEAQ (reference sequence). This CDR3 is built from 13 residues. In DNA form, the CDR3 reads TGTGCCAGCAGCCCGGAGGGTAACTATGGCTACACCTTC. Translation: CASSPEGNYGYTF.

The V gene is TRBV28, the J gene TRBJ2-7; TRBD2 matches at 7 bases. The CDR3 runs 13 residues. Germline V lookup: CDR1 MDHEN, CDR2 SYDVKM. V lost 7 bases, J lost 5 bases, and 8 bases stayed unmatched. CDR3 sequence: CASNSQRGDEQYF. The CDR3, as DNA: TGTGCCAGCAACTCACAGCGGGGAGACGAGCAGTACTTC.

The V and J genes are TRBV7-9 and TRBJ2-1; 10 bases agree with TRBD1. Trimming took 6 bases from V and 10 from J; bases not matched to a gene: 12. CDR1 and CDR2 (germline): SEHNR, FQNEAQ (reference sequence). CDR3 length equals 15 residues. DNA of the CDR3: TGTGCCAGCAGACGGGGGACAGGGGACCCCATGGAGCAGTTCTTC. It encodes CASRRGTGDPMEQFF.

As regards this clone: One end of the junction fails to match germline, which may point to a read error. This chain's CDR3 is CASSLAEKNTGELFF. CDR3 DNA sequence: TGTGCCAGCAGCCTAGCGGAGAAGAACACCGGGGAGCTGTTTTTT. The chain is built from TRBV7-2 and TRBJ2-2; TRBD2 agrees at 7 bases. The V gene's germline CDR1 is SGHTA and CDR2 FQGNSA. CDR3 length: 15 residues.